This entry is about one TCR beta chain. The entry originates in a study of blood T cell repertoires in COVID-19. Study-wide context: From the United States, Italy and Spain came samples of acute and convalescent COVID-19. T cells, B-cell-depleted T cells, or PBMCs supplied cDNA or gDNA.

This CDR3 is built from 18 residues. After removal of 1 base from V and 3 bases from J, the junction contained 10 bases not matched to a gene. Germline V gene lookup returns CDR1 SGHTA and CDR2 FQGNSA. In the original workflow: Amplification with reference gene primers provided the estimates of nucleated cell counts. Produced via immunoSEQ multiplex PCR; TCRdb's table is partial and in-frame only. V and J calls and clone size are given by that table; D and trimming were obtained from the DNA. Here the sample spans some 180,000 clones, roughly nine tenths being singletons. V and J are TRBV7-2 and TRBJ2-1; TRBD2 matches 9 bases. The receptor was derived from a man in his 70s with active or convalescent COVID-19. Sequencing was performed on peripheral blood. CDR3 nucleotide sequence: TGTGCCAGCAGCTTAGATTTAGGCGGGAGGGCGGTCTACAATGAGCAGTTCTTC. This sequence encodes CASSLDLGGRAVYNEQFF.